The rows below give T cell receptor beta chains drawn from one sample of a study of OX40 agonist ivuxolimab in advanced cancers. Sequencing was performed with immunoSEQ multiplex PCR; in TCRdb, only in-frame clones are kept and a portion is missing. Here the sample spans 75,000 to 100,000 clones, 87% being singletons. Here the sequenced sample was CD4+ or CD8+ T cells sorted from blood, taken in a trial of the OX40 agonist ivuxolimab. The receptors derive from an adult with an advanced solid tumor such as melanoma, head and neck, liver or kidney cancer. Both conserved end residues are part of each CDR3. Fields, in order: D gene, V gene, J gene, CDR3 protein. A D gene is named only where the DNA matches it firmly.

>TRBD2|TRBV7-7|TRBJ2-3
CASSPGTSADTQYF
>-|TRBV9|TRBJ2-1
CASSADIRSYNEQFF
>-|TRBV19|TRBJ1-5
CASSTQTGPQPQHF
>TRBD2|TRBV9|TRBJ2-1
CASSRTSYYEQFF
>TRBD1|TRBV28|TRBJ2-7
CASSSGTGGTYEQYF
>TRBD1|TRBV5-1|TRBJ2-1
CASSSRTGGYNEQFF
>TRBD1|TRBV4-1|TRBJ1-4
CASSYPGQTNEKLFF
>-|TRBV6-5|TRBJ2-5
CASFRRGGRETQYF
>-|TRBV6-6|TRBJ1-4
CASSATNEKLFF
>-|TRBV4-2|TRBJ1-6
CASSQAVRASDSPLHF
>TRBD2|TRBV5-6|TRBJ2-3
CASSLFFMASGGPTDTQYF
>TRBD1|TRBV19|TRBJ1-5
CASSTQTGADQPQHF
>-|TRBV12-5|TRBJ2-7
CASARSGGNLEQYF
>-|TRBV5-1|TRBJ2-5
CASSWTSPTSSGETQYF
>-|TRBV5-3|TRBJ2-1
CARSLNEQFF
>TRBD1|TRBV7-6|TRBJ1-2
CASSLEAGGHYGYTF
>-|TRBV6-1|TRBJ1-5
CASSERAQGNQPQHF
>-|TRBV27|TRBJ2-7
CASRADNSYEQYF
>-|TRBV18|TRBJ1-1
CASSPPGNTEAFF
>TRBD1|TRBV6-1|TRBJ2-7
CASRGQDSYEQYF
>-|TRBV10-3|TRBJ1-2
CAISDRTLKDYGYTF
>-|TRBV5-4|TRBJ2-7
CASSIPDVNTYEQYF
>-|TRBV7-6|TRBJ1-1
CASSSYQGGGAEAFF
>-|TRBV10-2|TRBJ2-1
CASSESSREDEQFF
>-|TRBV25-1|TRBJ2-7
CASSHSLGGLSSYEQYF
>TRBD1|TRBV29-1|TRBJ1-3
CSVGTGKSGNTIYF
>-|TRBV7-2|TRBJ1-1
CASSLVGTMNTEAFF
>-|TRBV5-1|TRBJ2-7
CASSHPGGNYEQYF
>-|TRBV9|TRBJ2-5
CASSVTGRETQYF
>-|TRBV18|TRBJ1-1
CASSLDSLNTEAFF
>-|TRBV7-9|TRBJ1-4
CASSLAGTGSEKLFF
>TRBD1|TRBV7-9|TRBJ1-1
CASSLGQGSTEAFF
>-|TRBV18|TRBJ1-1
CASSPLTANTEAFF
>-|TRBV15|TRBJ1-3
CATSRDWGSGNTIYF
>-|TRBV7-2|TRBJ1-2
CASSRDPGGGYTF
>-|TRBV5-1|TRBJ1-2
CASSLQGNGYTF
>TRBD1|TRBV5-5|TRBJ2-5
CASSPGTGRQETQYF
>TRBD1|TRBV5-4|TRBJ1-2
CASSLPGTASYGYTF
>TRBD1|TRBV29-1|TRBJ1-1
CSVDRGRTEAFF
>TRBD1|TRBV11-3|TRBJ2-7
CASSFKGSGTGGYEQYF
>-|TRBV7-2|TRBJ2-2
CASSLVGGNTGELFF
>TRBD2|TRBV2|TRBJ2-3
CASSGSGGGTDTQYF
>-|TRBV5-1|TRBJ1-4
CASSLELGGLYEKLFF
>TRBD1|TRBV6-1|TRBJ2-3
CASSVQGTDTQYF
>-|TRBV7-9|TRBJ2-5
CASWEDTGAQYF
>-|TRBV5-1|TRBJ2-2
CASSLGTQGAGELFF
>TRBD1|TRBV28|TRBJ2-2
CASSSGQGDTGELFF
>-|TRBV5-1|TRBJ2-7
CASGFMLASLEQYF
>-|TRBV28|TRBJ2-2
CASSQTGSTGELFF
>-|TRBV7-3|TRBJ2-7
CASSSFSYEQYF
>-|TRBV20-1|TRBJ1-1
CSASWITEAFF
>-|TRBV6-6|TRBJ1-4
CASHRVPNEKLFF
>-|TRBV18|TRBJ2-7
CASSPRGRDEQYF